This TCR beta chain was retrieved from a study of metastatic and nonmetastatic thyroid tumors (TCRdb year 2020). For the wider study: Repertoires were compared across peripheral blood and tumor or nodule tissue samples from malignant and benign thyroid patients.

None of the patients had been given any treatment before thyroid surgery. The study retrospectively analysed patient clinical samples collected from about 2012 to 2018 using T-cell receptor beta sequencing. General study outcomes and caveats: TCR beta diversity was reported as significantly higher in malignant tumors than in benign nodules, in both blood and tumor samples.

This clone was seen only a few times. Its specific antigen is unknown. No much larger clone exists at a distance of one base, and base qualities are not known. Library preparation employed PCR. Sequencing relied on an Illumina HiSeq 4000. The TCR beta-chain CDR3 region of each patient was profiled by high-throughput sequencing. In the authors' own workflow: The researchers built a classifier to tell apart papillary thyroid cancer patients with distant metastasis, based on CDR3 differences among clinicopathological groups. Repertoire diversity was assessed with the Shannon index, and tumor-blood repertoire similarity with the Morisita-Horn index. The raw public reads went through TCRdb reprocessing: fastp at Q25, MiXCR clone calling, in-frame beta chains kept. The V and J calls shown here were made by TCRdb, not taken from the authors' results. The sample table holds tens of thousands of clones, of which roughly 15% were seen once. The top ten constitute roughly 15% of the sample.

This TCR derives from a female donor with papillary thyroid cancer or a benign thyroid nodule (not recorded which). Some clones in this sample may be carry-over from other donors' samples. The specimen sequenced was tumor tissue.

In nucleotide form, the sequence is TGTGCCATCAGTTCTTGGTACAGTAGATGGGACTATGGCTACACCTTC. This yields the protein CAISSWYSRWDYGYTF. The sequence links TRBV10-3 to TRBJ1-2; confidence is insufficient to name the D gene. Cut back by 5 bases and 3 bases, the V and J ends lie 19 bases apart. CDR1 and CDR2 (ENHRY, SYGVKD) derive from the germline V gene. Measured from the cysteine to the phenylalanine, the CDR3 is 16 residues long. Of all the DNA, just the CDR3 is kept, 48 bases in frame from base 1.